This T cell receptor beta chain was identified during a study of blood T cell repertoires in COVID-19. Study overall: The cDNA or gDNA used as material had been derived from T cells, B-cell-depleted T cells, or PBMCs.

The CDR3 sequence is 16 residues long. Per the germline V gene, CDR1 is SGHRS and CDR2 is YFSETQ. Unmatched junction bases numbered 9, after V lost 1 base and J lost 4 bases. Enrolled through a virtual design, the participants were between about 18 and 100 years of age and came from 24 US areas. Original handling: Amplifying reference gene primers gave estimates of nucleated cell counts. The protocol was immunoSEQ multiplex PCR, while the TCRdb copy is restricted to in-frame clones and leaves out a portion. From that table come the V and J calls and clone size; the DNA was used to work out D and trimming. The table includes approximately 300,000 clones, 85% to 90% detected once.

Sequenced input: PBMCs or T cells enriched from blood (not recorded which). J is TRBJ1-2 and V is TRBV5-1; TRBD1 matches 8 bases. The receptor's source is a woman aged 18-29 years with acute COVID-19. The CDR3 region is CASSLKTGEDFYGYTF. The CDR3 DNA follows: TGCGCCAGCAGCTTGAAGACAGGGGAGGACTTCTATGGCTACACCTTC.